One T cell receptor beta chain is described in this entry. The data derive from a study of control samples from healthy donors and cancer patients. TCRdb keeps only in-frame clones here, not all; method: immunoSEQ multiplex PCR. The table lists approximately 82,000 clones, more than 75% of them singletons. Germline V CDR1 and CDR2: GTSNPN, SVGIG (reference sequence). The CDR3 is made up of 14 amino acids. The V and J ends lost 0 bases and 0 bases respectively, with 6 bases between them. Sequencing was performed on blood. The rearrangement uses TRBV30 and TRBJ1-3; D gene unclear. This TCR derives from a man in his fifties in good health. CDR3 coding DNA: TGTGCCTGGAGTGTGGATTTCTCTGGAAACACCATATATTTT. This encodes CAWSVDFSGNTIYF.